The next 5 T cell receptor beta chains were all read from a single sample in a study of T cell responses to AZD1222 COVID-19 vaccine. The data were produced by immunoSEQ multiplex PCR, yet TCRdb's version contains in-frame clones alone and is incomplete. The repertoire includes some 190,000 clones, around 90% of them detected once, and 1.5% to 2.5% sits in the top ten. The input for sequencing was peripheral blood, taken 28 days after the second AZD1222 dose. Receptors were obtained from an adult who received the AZD1222 COVID-19 vaccine.

The J gene is TRBJ1-2, the V gene TRBV7-9, with D unresolved. Germline lookup yields CDR1 SEHNR and CDR2 FQNEAQ (reference sequence). V lost 2 bases, J lost 0 bases, and 7 bases lay in between. CDR3 length equals 14 residues. The CDR3 loop reads CASSLLGANYGYTF. CDR3 DNA sequence: TGTGCCAGCAGCTTACTTGGCGCTAACTATGGCTACACCTTC. Full variable domain (remainder filled in from reference TRBV7-9 and TRBJ1-2): DTGVSQNPRHKITKRGQNVTFRCDPISEHNRLYWYRQTLGQGPEFLTYFQNEAQLEKSRLLSDRFSAERPKGSFSTLEIQRTEQGDSAMYLCASSLLGANYGYTFGSGTRLTVV.

This clone is a singleton in its sample. This sequence joins TRBV10-3 and TRBJ1-5, with 8 nucleotides matching TRBD1. Germline CDR1 ENHRY, CDR2 SYGVKD. Trimming took 6 bases from V and 5 from J; bases not matched to a gene: 3. The CDR3 has 13 amino acids. CDR3 nucleotide sequence: TGTGCCATCAGGGACAGGGTAGATCAGCCCCAGCATTTT. This translates into CAIRDRVDQPQHF.

V is TRBV28 and J is TRBJ1-3; D unresolved. The V gene lost 4 bases and the J gene lost 4 bases, with 8 bases spanning the gap. CDR3 length: 13 residues. Germline V lookup: CDR1 MDHEN, CDR2 SYDVKM. This chain's CDR3 is CASSSTPGNTIYF. The CDR3 DNA sequence: TGTGCCAGCAGTTCTACCCCCGGAAACACCATATATTTT.

The V call is TRBV19, the J call TRBJ1-4, with 10 bases lining up with TRBD1. The CDR3 is 15 amino acids. The V and J ends lost 5 bases and 6 bases, in that order; junction bases with no gene match: 6. In germline, CDR1 is LNHDA, CDR2 SQIVND (reference sequence). CDR3 nucleotides: TGTGCCAGTAGTCCAGAGGACAGGGGGGATGAAAAACTGTTTTTT. Translating gives CASSPEDRGDEKLFF.

The genes are TRBV5-4 and TRBJ1-1; 9 bases are shared with TRBD1. CDR1 SGHNT and CDR2 YYREEE come from the germline V gene (reference sequence). V trimming: 2 bases; J trimming: 5 bases; junction bases outside the gene matches: 7. The CDR3 covers 15 residues. This chain's CDR3 is CASSFLTGGRTEAFF. The CDR3, as DNA: TGTGCCAGCAGCTTCTTGACAGGGGGAAGAACTGAAGCTTTCTTT.